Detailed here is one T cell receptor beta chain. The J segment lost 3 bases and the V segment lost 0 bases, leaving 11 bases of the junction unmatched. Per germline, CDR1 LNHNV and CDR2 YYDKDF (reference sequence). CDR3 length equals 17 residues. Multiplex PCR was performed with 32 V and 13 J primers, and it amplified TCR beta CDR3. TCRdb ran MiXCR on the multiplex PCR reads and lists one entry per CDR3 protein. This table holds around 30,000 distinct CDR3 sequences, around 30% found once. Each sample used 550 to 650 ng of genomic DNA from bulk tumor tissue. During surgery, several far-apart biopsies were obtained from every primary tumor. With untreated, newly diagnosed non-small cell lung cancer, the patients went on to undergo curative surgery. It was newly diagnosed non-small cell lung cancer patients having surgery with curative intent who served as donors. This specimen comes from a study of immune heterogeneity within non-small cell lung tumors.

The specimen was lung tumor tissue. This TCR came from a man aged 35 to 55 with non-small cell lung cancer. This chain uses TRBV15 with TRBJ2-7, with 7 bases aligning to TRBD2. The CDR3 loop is CATSRDITGRDFYEQYF. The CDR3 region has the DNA TGTGCCACCAGCAGAGATATAACGGGGAGGGACTTCTACGAGCAGTACTTC.